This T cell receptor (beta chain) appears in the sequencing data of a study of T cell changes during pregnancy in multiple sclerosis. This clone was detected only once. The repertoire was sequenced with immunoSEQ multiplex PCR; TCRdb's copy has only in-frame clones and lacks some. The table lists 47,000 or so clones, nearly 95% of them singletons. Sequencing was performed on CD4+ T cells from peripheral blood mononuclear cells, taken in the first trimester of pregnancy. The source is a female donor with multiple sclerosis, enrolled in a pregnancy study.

CDR3 sequence (DNA): TGTGCCAGCAGCTGGCCGGACACCCGATCCCACGAGCAGTACTTC. This encodes CASSWPDTRSHEQYF. The chain links TRBV5-4 to TRBJ2-7; weak D call: TRBD1 (5 bases). CDR1 is SGHNT and CDR2 is YYREEE in the germline V gene (reference sequence). V was trimmed by 3 bases and J by 5 bases, leaving 18 bases between them. The CDR3 has 15 residues.